This TCR beta chain was retrieved from a study of T cell responses to AZD1222 COVID-19 vaccine. Measured with immunoSEQ multiplex PCR; TCRdb has only the in-frame clones, and not every one. The sample holds 120,000 or so clones, around 89% seen once. Study-wide findings and caveats: Just five or six AZD1222 recipients were seropositive at baseline.

Regarding this clone: Its antigen remains unidentified.

CDR1 is SGHAT, CDR2 FQNNGV, per germline. The junction had 7 bases not matched to a gene; V was cut back by 3 bases and J by 2 bases. The CDR3 is made up of 15 amino acids. Here the sequenced sample was peripheral blood, taken 28 days after the second AZD1222 dose. This receptor was taken from an adult who received the AZD1222 COVID-19 vaccine. This chain connects TRBV11-2 to TRBJ2-7; 7 bases fit TRBD1. CDR3 in amino acids: CASSFIPGGAYEQYF. The DNA for the CDR3 is TGTGCCAGCAGCTTTATCCCAGGGGGTGCCTACGAGCAGTACTTC.